The clone carrying this TCR beta chain came up many times. Its matching antigen is unknown. The TCR beta library used iRepertoire HTBI primers with Arm-PCR amplification of CDR3. In TCRdb, the multiplex PCR reads were re-called with MiXCR into one record per CDR3 protein. The profile shows about 540,000 distinct CDR3 sequences, approximately 15% of them singletons. The data are from a study of regulatory T cells in long-lasting Graves disease. Notes on the study in general: Persistent Graves' patients showed reduced TCR diversity versus newly diagnosed patients. The study examined only peripheral blood, not thyroid tissue.

Unmatched junction bases numbered 5, after V lost 1 base and J lost 7 bases. The CDR3 consists of 15 residues. Time point indicated: newly diagnosed GD, antithyroid drugs for less than 3 months. PBMCs were the source of the RNA used for TCR sequencing. Another study also made use of these data, one on T cells in Graves' hyperthyroidism and ophthalmopathy.

This sequence originates from a man aged 25 to 40 with Graves disease. The chain joins TRBV12-3 or TRBV12-4 to TRBJ2-2; TRBD1 aligns across 8 bases. This sample comprised peripheral blood mononuclear cells (PBMCs), obtained at new diagnosis, from a patient treated with antithyroid drugs. The CDR3 loop reads CASSLGTGKIGELFF. As DNA, the CDR3 is TGTGCCAGCAGTTTAGGGACAGGGAAAATCGGGGAGCTGTTTTTT.